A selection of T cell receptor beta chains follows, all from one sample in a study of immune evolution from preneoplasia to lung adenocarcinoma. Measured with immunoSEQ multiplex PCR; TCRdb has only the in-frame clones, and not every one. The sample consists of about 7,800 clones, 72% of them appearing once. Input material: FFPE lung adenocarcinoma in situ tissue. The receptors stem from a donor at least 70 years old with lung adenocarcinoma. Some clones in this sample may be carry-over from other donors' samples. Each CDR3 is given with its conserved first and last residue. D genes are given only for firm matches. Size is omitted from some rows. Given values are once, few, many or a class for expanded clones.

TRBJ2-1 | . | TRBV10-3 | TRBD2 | CASGGTDDYNEQFF | TGTGCCAGCGGGGGAACAGATGACTACAATGAGCAGTTCTTC
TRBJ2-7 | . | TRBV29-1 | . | CSVESDISYEQYF | TGCAGCGTTGAATCCGATATCTCCTACGAGCAGTACTTC
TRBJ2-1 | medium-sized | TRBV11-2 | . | CASSLAQGNEQFF | TGTGCCAGCAGCTTAGCGCAGGGGAATGAGCAGTTCTTC
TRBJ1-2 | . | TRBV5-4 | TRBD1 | CASSSEGAIYGYTF | TGTGCCAGCAGCTCTGAGGGGGCTATCTATGGCTACACCTTC
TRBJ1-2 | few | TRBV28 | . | CASSRNPTETYGYTF | TGTGCCAGCAGCCGAAACCCGACGGAGACGTATGGCTACACCTTC
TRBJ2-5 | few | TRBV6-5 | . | CASSYSFLTGKETQYF | TGTGCCAGCAGTTACTCGTTTTTAACAGGGAAAGAGACCCAGTACTTC
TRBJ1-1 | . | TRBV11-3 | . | CASSPRIDREAFF | TGTGCCAGCAGCCCCAGAATCGACAGGGAAGCTTTCTTT
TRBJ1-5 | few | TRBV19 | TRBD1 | CASSMRGQGGQPQHF | TGTGCCAGTAGTATGAGGGGACAGGGTGGCCAGCCCCAGCATTTT
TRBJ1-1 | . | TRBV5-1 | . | CASSLAAWGRAEAFF | TGCGCCAGCAGCTTGGCGGCCTGGGGAAGGGCTGAAGCTTTCTTT
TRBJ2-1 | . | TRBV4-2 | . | CASSQETGGSYNEQFF | TGTGCCAGCAGCCAAGAGACCGGGGGATCCTACAATGAGCAGTTCTTC
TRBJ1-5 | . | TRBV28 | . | CASSSPNQPQHF | TGTGCCAGCAGTTCCCCCAATCAGCCCCAGCATTTT
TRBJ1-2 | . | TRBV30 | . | CAWTTKAAGTEGYTF | TGTGCCTGGACTACAAAGGCCGCCGGGACGGAGGGCTACACCTTC
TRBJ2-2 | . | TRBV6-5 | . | CASSRTVETGELFF | TGTGCCAGCAGCCGGACAGTCGAAACCGGGGAGCTGTTTTTT
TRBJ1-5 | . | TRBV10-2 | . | CASKEGSHQPQHF | TGCGCCAGTAAGGAGGGGAGCCATCAGCCCCAGCATTTT
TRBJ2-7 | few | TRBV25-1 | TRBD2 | CASSGLAGGSYEQYF | TGTGCCAGCAGTGGGCTAGCGGGAGGGTCTTACGAGCAGTACTTC
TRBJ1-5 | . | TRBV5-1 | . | CASSLTGDGQPQHF | TGCGCCAGCAGCTTGACAGGAGACGGTCAGCCCCAGCATTTT
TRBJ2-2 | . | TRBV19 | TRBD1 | CASSIGTGGTGELFF | TGTGCCAGTAGTATCGGGACAGGGGGCACCGGGGAGCTGTTTTTT
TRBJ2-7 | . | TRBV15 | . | CATSRDAVAGYEQYF | TGTGCCACCAGCAGAGATGCGGTGGCGGGCTACGAGCAGTACTTC
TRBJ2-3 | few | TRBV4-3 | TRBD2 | CASSPSAGSTDTQYF | TGCGCCAGCAGCCCCTCAGCGGGGAGCACAGATACGCAGTATTTT
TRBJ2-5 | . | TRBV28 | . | CASSFPREKTQYF | TGTGCCAGCAGTTTCCCTCGAGAAAAGACCCAGTACTTC
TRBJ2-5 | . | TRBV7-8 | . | CASSTGGGRKETQYF | TGTGCCAGCAGCACCGGAGGCGGGCGGAAAGAGACCCAGTACTTC
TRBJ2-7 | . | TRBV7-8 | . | CASMGFYEQYF | TGTGCCAGCATGGGGTTTTACGAGCAGTACTTC
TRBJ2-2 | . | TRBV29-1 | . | CSVEKTLATGELFF | TGCAGCGTTGAAAAGACTCTCGCCACCGGGGAGCTGTTTTTT
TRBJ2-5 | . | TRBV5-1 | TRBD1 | CASSTGQGQETQYF | TGCGCCAGCAGCACCGGACAGGGGCAAGAGACCCAGTACTTC
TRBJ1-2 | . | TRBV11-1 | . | CASSLTGRPYGYTF | TGTGCCAGCAGCTTAACGGGCAGGCCCTATGGCTACACCTTC
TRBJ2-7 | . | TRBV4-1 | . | CASSQGWGGSYEQYF | TGCGCCAGCAGCCAAGGCTGGGGAGGCTCCTACGAGCAGTACTTC
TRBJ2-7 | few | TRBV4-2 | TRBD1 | CASSLTRQGANYEQYF | TGTGCCAGCAGCCTTACCCGACAGGGGGCTAACTACGAGCAGTACTTC
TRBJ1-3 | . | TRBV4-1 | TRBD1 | CASSQEPQGASGNTIYF | TGCGCCAGCAGCCAAGAGCCTCAGGGGGCCTCTGGAAACACCATATATTTT
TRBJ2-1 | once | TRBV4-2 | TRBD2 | CASSRGPGGAGGGYNEQFF | TGTGCCAGCAGCCGAGGGCCGGGGGGGGCGGGAGGAGGCTACAATGAGCAGTTCTTC
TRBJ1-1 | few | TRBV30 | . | CAWSVSGLLEAFF | TGTGCCTGGAGTGTATCTGGGTTACTTGAAGCTTTCTTT